This entry lists 30 T cell receptor beta chains sequenced from one sample in a study of cytomegalovirus exposure and HLA in healthy donors. Vbeta (60) and Jbeta (13) primers were used in the PCR. Using immunoSEQ multiplex PCR, the repertoire was profiled, and TCRdb retains in-frame clones only, with some absent. The sample has hundreds of thousands of clones; around 65% are singletons. Sequenced material: PBMCs. The receptors here all came from a female donor in good health and CMV-seronegative.

The chain uses TRBV2 and TRBJ1-4; tentative D call: TRBD1 (6 bases). The CDR3 has 12 amino acids. CDR1 and CDR2 (germline): SNHLY, FYNNEI. V was pared by 7 bases and J by 8 bases, with 11 bases between. The CDR3 reads CASTNRAEKLFF. The CDR3 bases are TGTGCCAGCACCAACAGGGCCGAAAAACTGTTTTTT.

About this clone: Different DNA sequences within this sample yield the same CDR3. The rearrangement joins TRBV5-1 to TRBJ2-2; D is possibly TRBD1 (5 bases). Per the germline V gene, CDR1 is SGHRS and CDR2 is YFSETQ. The CDR3 sequence is 15 residues long. V was trimmed by 1 base and J by 2 bases, leaving 9 bases between them. The CDR3 loop is CASSLSGANTGELFF. The CDR3 nucleotides read TGCGCCAGCAGCTTGTCTGGGGCAAACACCGGGGAGCTGTTTTTT.

The CDR3 sequence is CASSLEWTGSVGANEQFF. The DNA of the CDR3 is TGCGCCAGCAGCTTAGAATGGACAGGGTCGGTGGGGGCGAATGAGCAGTTCTTC. V is TRBV5-1 and J is TRBJ2-1; 8 bases map to TRBD1. This CDR3 has 18 amino acids. Germline CDR1 SGHRS, CDR2 YFSETQ. The junction had 17 bases not matched to a gene; V was cut back by 2 bases and J by 7 bases.

In its sample, this clone was seen once. This chain joins TRBV21-1 and TRBJ1-2; the DNA was not compared with TRBD1, the D call given in the table. TRBV21-1 corresponds to a pseudogene. The CDR3 length is 11 residues. The CDR3 sequence is CARGGNYGYTF. The CDR3 DNA follows: TGTGCCAGAGGGGGTAACTATGGCTACACCTTC.

J is TRBJ2-5 and V is TRBV7-3; 8 nucleotides align to TRBD2. The J call is doubtful: the DNA matches TRBJ2-7 better. The CDR3 is made up of 15 amino acids. The germline gives CDR1 SGHTA, CDR2 FQGTGA. The CDR3 sequence: CASSPAAGETYEQYF. The DNA of the CDR3 is TGTGCCAGCAGCCCAGCAGCGGGAGAGACGTACGAGCAGTACTTC.

In this sample, this clone turned up a few times. This rearrangement joins TRBV11-2 to TRBJ2-4; D not resolved. CDR1 is SGHAT and CDR2 is FQNNGV in the germline V gene. The CDR3 runs to 13 residues. V was pared by 8 bases and J by 0 bases, with 8 bases between. CDR3 coding DNA: TGTGCCAGCCGGAGATTAGCCAAAAACATTCAGTACTTC. This sequence encodes CASRRLAKNIQYF.

The chain employs TRBV7-9 and TRBJ2-7, with 10 bases matching TRBD2. Trimming cost V 7 bases and J 3 bases; bases outside gene matches: 9. CDR1 is SEHNR, CDR2 FQNEAQ, per germline (reference sequence). The CDR3 is 15 amino acids. The CDR3 protein is CASTSGLADYYEQYF. The CDR3, as DNA: TGTGCCAGCACCTCCGGACTAGCGGATTACTACGAGCAGTACTTC.

V and J are TRBV19 and TRBJ2-2, with D possibly TRBD1 on 5 matching bases. Per germline, CDR1 LNHDA and CDR2 SQIVND (reference sequence). The CDR3 has 16 residues. Trimming removed 5 bases from V and 0 bases from J, with 13 bases in between. CDR3 sequence (DNA): TGTGCCAGTAGTTCCCCGACAGTAACGAACACCGGGGAGCTGTTTTTT. This sequence encodes CASSSPTVTNTGELFF.

This chain connects TRBV15 to TRBJ2-2; D might be TRBD1 (5 bases). This CDR3 is 13 amino acids long. CDR1 and CDR2 from the germline V gene are LNHNV and YYDKDF (reference sequence). The V end lost 5 bases, the J end lost 8 bases, and 12 bases lay between the germline ends. DNA for the CDR3: TGTGCCACCAGCGGCAGGGAACGAGGGGAGCTGTTTTTT. Translating gives CATSGRERGELFF.

This sequence joins TRBV30 and TRBJ2-7; TRBD2 aligns across 9 bases. The germline V gene encodes CDR1 GTSNPN and CDR2 SVGIG (reference sequence). CDR3 length equals 13 residues. The trim removed 6 bases at V and 6 bases at J, leaving 9 bases unmatched. CDR3 protein: CACRASGISEQYF. DNA for the CDR3: TGTGCCTGCAGGGCTAGCGGGATCTCCGAGCAGTACTTC.

The V and J genes are TRBV19 and TRBJ2-1; D is uncertain. The V end lost 5 bases, the J end lost 9 bases, and 14 bases lay between the germline ends. The CDR3 consists of 13 residues. Germline loops: CDR1 LNHDA, CDR2 SQIVND (reference sequence). The CDR3 nucleotides are TGTGCCAGTAGTGAACCCTACTTTTCTGAGCAGTTCTTC. Translating it yields CASSEPYFSEQFF.

This clone was detected once. The genes are TRBV4-1 and TRBJ1-2; D is unclear. The CDR3 runs 14 residues. V was pared by 4 bases and J by 10 bases, with 19 bases between. Germline V gene lookup returns CDR1 MGHRA and CDR2 YSYEKL. DNA of the CDR3: TGCGCCAGCAGCCTGGCAGCCGCGCGGAGGGACTACACCTTC. Protein: CASSLAAARRDYTF.

This clone occurred once. The conserved phenylalanine or tryptophan normally closing the CDR3 is absent here, so this likely arose from a read error. This chain connects TRBV2 to TRBJ1-1, with D uncertain. The CDR3 loop spans 14 amino acids. The V gene's germline CDR1 is SNHLY and CDR2 FYNNEI. The V end lost 7 bases, the J end lost 0 bases, and 12 bases lay between the germline ends. The CDR3 bases are TGTGCCAGCAAATGGGAGGGCGTGAACACTGAAGCTTTCCTT. This encodes CASKWEGVNTEAFL.

This rearrangement joins TRBV27 to TRBJ2-2, with TRBD2 matching 8 bases. The ends lost 8 bases at V and 5 bases at J; junction bases unmatched: 7. Germline loops: CDR1 MNHEY, CDR2 SMNVEV (reference sequence). The length of the CDR3 is 14 residues. CDR3 region: CASQGGRRTGELFF. As DNA, the CDR3 is TGTGCCAGCCAAGGCGGGAGGAGGACCGGGGAGCTGTTTTTT.

This rearrangement joins TRBV28 to TRBJ2-7, with TRBD2 matching 11 bases. This CDR3 has 16 residues. In germline, CDR1 is MDHEN, CDR2 SYDVKM. V dropped 1 base and J dropped 2; count of bases not matched to a gene: 4. The CDR3 nucleotides read TGTGCCAGCAGTTTATTGCCGGGACTAGCGGCCTACGAGCAGTACTTC. Its protein product is CASSLLPGLAAYEQYF.

This chain links TRBV2 with TRBJ2-3; 8 nucleotides align to TRBD1. The CDR3 is made up of 15 amino acids. Germline assignment: CDR1 SNHLY and CDR2 FYNNEI. V was pared by 4 bases and J by 0 bases, with 3 bases of the junction left unmatched. The CDR3 sequence is CASSVQGASTDTQYF. CDR3 nucleotides: TGTGCCAGCAGTGTGCAGGGGGCAAGCACAGATACGCAGTATTTT.

This clone was counted a few times. The CDR3 sequence: CATALNTEAFF. The CDR3 bases are TGTGCCACCGCACTCAACACTGAAGCTTTCTTT. V and J are TRBV10-3 and TRBJ1-1; D ambiguous. The ends were cut back, 10 bases at V and 2 bases at J, with 8 bases in the middle. This CDR3 is built from 11 residues. Germline V gene sequence: CDR1 ENHRY, CDR2 SYGVKD.

The V gene is TRBV5-1, the J gene TRBJ2-5; 8 bases align to TRBD1. V was clipped by 0 bases and J by 4 bases; unmatched bases: 2. Germline CDR1 reads SGHRS; CDR2 reads YFSETQ. The length of the CDR3 is 14 residues. DNA of the CDR3: TGCGCCAGCAGCTTGGGGACAGGGTCAGAGACCCAGTACTTC. The encoded protein is CASSLGTGSETQYF.

This clone was observed a few times. This rearrangement joins TRBV28 to TRBJ2-7; 8 positions match TRBD1. The CDR3 consists of 12 residues. V lost 5 bases to trimming and J lost 6 bases; unmatched junction nucleotides: 3. Germline V CDR1 and CDR2: MDHEN, SYDVKM. CDR3 coding DNA: TGTGCCAGCAGTGCCGACAGGGGCGAGCAGTACTTC. Translating it yields CASSADRGEQYF.

This chain joins TRBV27 and TRBJ2-7, with D uncertain. CDR3 length: 13 residues. Germline V gene data show CDR1 as MNHEY and CDR2 as SMNVEV (reference sequence). Trimming took 5 bases from V and 4 from J, leaving 12 bases between them. CDR3 nucleotides: TGTGCCAGCAGTCCCTCTGCCACTTACGAGCAGTACTTC. Translated, it gives CASSPSATYEQYF.

This clone turned up a few times. V and J are TRBV7-6 and TRBJ2-2, with 8 bases identical to TRBD1. V lost 5 bases to trimming and J lost 5 bases; unmatched junction nucleotides: 7. The CDR3 totals 15 residues. Germline V gives CDR1 SGHVS, CDR2 FNYEAQ. The CDR3 loop is CASSLGQGATGELFF. DNA for the CDR3: TGTGCCAGCAGCCTGGGGCAGGGGGCGACCGGGGAGCTGTTTTTT.

In its sample, this clone was seen a few times. V and J are TRBV19 and TRBJ2-3; maybe TRBD2 (6 bases). This CDR3 has 13 amino acids. CDR1 LNHDA and CDR2 SQIVND come from the germline V gene (reference sequence). Trimming shortened V by 3 bases and J by 5 bases, and 9 bases separated the two germline ends. Written as DNA, the CDR3 is TGTGCCAGTAGTATGGGGGGTGGAGATACGCAGTATTTT. Translating it yields CASSMGGGDTQYF.

This sequence joins TRBV5-1 and TRBJ1-1; D gene uncertain. The germline CDR1 and CDR2 sequences are SGHRS and YFSETQ. CDR3 size: 13 residues. The V end was cut by 4 bases, the J end by 1 base, with 8 bases between. CDR3 sequence: CASSPEGNTEAFF. DNA for the CDR3: TGCGCCAGCAGCCCGGAGGGGAACACTGAAGCTTTCTTT.

The rearrangement joins TRBV28 to TRBJ2-5, with 7 bases aligning to TRBD1. With the DNA end fitting TRBJ2-7 better, the J assignment may be wrong. The CDR3 is 16 residues long. The germline V gene has CDR1 MDHEN and CDR2 SYDVKM. The CDR3 reads CASSPQPGQWTYEQYF. The CDR3 DNA reads as TGTGCCAGCAGTCCCCAACCGGGACAGTGGACCTACGAGCAGTACTTC.

This chain connects TRBV5-1 to TRBJ2-7; D is possibly TRBD2 (6 bases). V shed 2 bases and J shed 0 bases, with 18 bases lying between them. The CDR3 extends over 17 amino acids. Germline assignment: CDR1 SGHRS and CDR2 YFSETQ. The CDR3 coding sequence is TGCGCCAGCAGCTTCCGAGCTCTAGCGCTTAGCTCCTACGAGCAGTACTTC. This gives the protein CASSFRALALSSYEQYF.

The rearrangement joins TRBV5-4 to TRBJ2-1; 12 bases are a match to TRBD2. The CDR3 spans 15 residues. J was trimmed by 9 bases and V by 0 bases; bases with no gene match: 4. Germline V gives CDR1 SGHNT, CDR2 YYREEE (reference sequence). The CDR3 region has the DNA TGTGCCAGCAGCTTGGCGACTAGCGGGAGCGGTGAGCAGTTCTTC. Amino acids: CASSLATSGSGEQFF.

This clone occurred a few times. This rearrangement joins TRBV30 to TRBJ2-7, with TRBD2 as a possible D gene (6 bases). The CDR3 extends over 13 amino acids. The V gene lost 3 bases and the J gene lost 0 bases, with 9 bases spanning the gap. In germline, CDR1 is GTSNPN, CDR2 SVGIG (reference sequence). CDR3 DNA: TGTGCCTGGAGGCGGGACTCCTCCTACGAGCAGTACTTC. Amino acids: CAWRRDSSYEQYF.

In its sample, this clone was seen a few times. The rearrangement uses TRBV15 and TRBJ2-7, with 7 bases fitting TRBD2. The CDR3 totals 16 residues. CDR1 is LNHNV, CDR2 YYDKDF, per germline (reference sequence). J gave up 4 bases and V 0 bases, and 9 bases lay outside the gene matches. CDR3 loop: CATSREIGGSLYEQYF. As DNA, the CDR3 is TGTGCCACCAGCAGAGAAATCGGCGGGAGTCTATACGAGCAGTACTTC.

The CDR3 DNA follows: TGTGCCAGCAGCTTGGCGGGCAGGGGGAGCTCCTACGAGCAGTACTTC. Protein: CASSLAGRGSSYEQYF. J is TRBJ2-7 and V is TRBV5-4; TRBD1 aligns across 7 bases. Trimming removed 0 bases from V and 0 bases from J; junction bases left unmatched: 6. Germline V gene data show CDR1 as SGHNT and CDR2 as YYREEE (reference sequence). The CDR3 is 16 residues long.

The V call is TRBV6-1, the J call TRBJ2-3, with 8 bases matching TRBD2. The CDR3 covers 15 residues. The junction had 2 bases not matched to a gene; V was cut back by 2 bases and J by 1 base. Germline lookup yields CDR1 MNHNS and CDR2 SASEGT. Written as DNA, the CDR3 is TGTGCCAGCAGTGAACGTAGCGGGGGCACAGATACGCAGTATTTT. Translating gives CASSERSGGTDTQYF.